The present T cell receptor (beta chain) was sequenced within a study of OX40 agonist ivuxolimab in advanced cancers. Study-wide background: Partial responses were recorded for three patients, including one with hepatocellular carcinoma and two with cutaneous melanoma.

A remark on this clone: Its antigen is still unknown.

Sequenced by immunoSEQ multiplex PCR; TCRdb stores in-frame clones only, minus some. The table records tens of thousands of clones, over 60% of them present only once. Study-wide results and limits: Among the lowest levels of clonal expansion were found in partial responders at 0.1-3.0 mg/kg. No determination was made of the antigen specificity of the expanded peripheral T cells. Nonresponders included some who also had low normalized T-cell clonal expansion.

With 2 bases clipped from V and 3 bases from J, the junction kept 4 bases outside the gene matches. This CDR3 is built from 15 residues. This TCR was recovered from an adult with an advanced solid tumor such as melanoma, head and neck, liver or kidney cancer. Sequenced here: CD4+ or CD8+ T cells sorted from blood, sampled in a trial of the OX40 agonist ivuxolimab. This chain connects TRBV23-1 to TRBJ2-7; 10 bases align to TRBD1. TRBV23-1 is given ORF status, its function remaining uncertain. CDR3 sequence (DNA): TGCGCCAGCAGTCAAGTGGGACAGGGGAGCTACGAGCAGTACTTC. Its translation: CASSQVGQGSYEQYF.